These T cell receptor beta chains were read from a single sample in a study of Graves' ophthalmopathy and Graves' hyperthyroidism. In TCRdb, the multiplex PCR reads were re-called with MiXCR into one record per CDR3 protein. In the table there are 300,000 to 500,000 distinct CDR3 sequences, roughly 15% of which are singletons. The sample taken for sequencing was peripheral blood. These receptors were obtained from a woman between 18 and 30 years old with stable Graves' hyperthyroidism. Both conserved end residues are part of each CDR3. The D gene is left open where the match is weak. Clone size is not always given. Where it is, it says once, few, many or a class for expanded clones.

J	D	V	size	CDR3	DNA
TRBJ2-7	.	TRBV3-1	many	CASSQEFSEQYF	TGTGCCAGCAGCCAAGAATTCTCCGAGCAGTACTTC
TRBJ2-5	.	TRBV6-2/TRBV6-3	once	CASREGTGETQYF	TGTGCCAGCCGGGAAGGGACCGGAGAGACCCAGTACTTC
TRBJ2-5	.	TRBV5-1	many	CASSLTEETQYF	TGCGCCAGCAGCTTAACGGAAGAGACCCAGTACTTC
TRBJ2-7	TRBD2	TRBV12-3/TRBV12-4	many	CASSLAGGPHEQYF	TGTGCCAGCAGCCTAGCGGGGGGGCCCCACGAGCAGTACTTC
TRBJ1-1	.	TRBV5-1	many	CASSPLPVGGNTEAFF	TGCGCCAGCAGCCCCCTGCCCGTGGGGGGGAACACTGAAGCTTTCTTT
TRBJ2-7	TRBD1	TRBV4-1	many	CASSRNPINPGQGTFEQYF	TGCGCCAGCAGCCGAAATCCCATTAATCCGGGACAGGGGACGTTCGAGCAGTACTTC
TRBJ1-2	.	TRBV19	few	CASIRGPSYRFLGGYTF	TGTGCCAGTATACGGGGGCCTTCTTATCGATTCCTTGGTGGCTACACCTTC
TRBJ2-7	.	TRBV5-1	many	CASSPDLTGGYEQYF	TGCGCCAGCAGCCCCGACCTGACAGGAGGGTACGAGCAGTACTTC
TRBJ2-4	.	TRBV7-2	.	CASSLERVKNIQNF	TGTGCCAGCAGCTTAGAACGCGTCAAAAACATTCAGAACTTC
TRBJ1-1	.	TRBV12-3/TRBV12-4	.	CASSLGSAGSSPEAFF	TGTGCCAGCAGTTTAGGATCGGCAGGGAGTAGCCCTGAAGCTTTCTTT
TRBJ1-1	.	TRBV11-3	many	CASSLGRMNTEAFF	TGTGCCAGCAGCTTGGGACGGATGAACACTGAAGCTTTCTTT
TRBJ2-7	.	TRBV18	.	CASSPRQLLGYEQYF	TGTGCCAGCTCACCACGACAGCTCCTAGGGTACGAGCAGTACTTC
TRBJ1-2	TRBD1	TRBV19	many	CASSIDGGGTAYGYTF	TGTGCCAGTAGTATAGATGGCGGCGGGACAGCGTATGGCTACACCTTC
TRBJ2-5	.	TRBV20-1	many	CSALPQGWETQYF	TGCAGTGCTCTACCACAGGGTTGGGAGACCCAGTACTTC
TRBJ1-5	.	TRBV20-1	.	CSAPDTDSNQPQHF	TGCAGTGCTCCGGACACTGATAGCAATCAGCCCCAGCATTTT
TRBJ2-7	.	TRBV15	.	CATSSGLGGYEQYF	TGTGCCACCAGCAGCGGTCTGGGCGGGTACGAGCAGTACTTC
TRBJ2-5	.	TRBV11-2	few	CASSFRTDQETQYF	TGTGCCAGCAGCTTTCGTACAGACCAAGAGACCCAGTACTTC
TRBJ1-1	.	TRBV9	few	CASSVVGQLNTEAFF	TGTGCCAGCAGCGTAGTAGGGCAGCTGAACACTGAAGCTTTCTTT
TRBJ1-2	.	TRBV12-3/TRBV12-4	many	CASSLAGTTKGGYTF	TGTGCCAGCAGTTTAGCCGGGACAACCAAAGGAGGCTACACCTTC
TRBJ1-1	.	TRBV7-9	many	CASSGSSTEAFF	TGTGCCAGCAGCGGTTCGTCTACTGAAGCTTTCTTT
TRBJ1-1	.	TRBV2	many	CASSEGEVVHTEAFF	TGTGCCAGCAGTGAAGGGGAGGTAGTACACACTGAAGCTTTCTTT
TRBJ1-2	.	TRBV15	.	CATSRGFGTNYGYTF	TGTGCCACCAGCAGGGGTTTTGGGACGAACTATGGCTACACCTTC
TRBJ1-5	.	TRBV24-1	many	CATRGWGTNQPQHF	TGTGCCACCAGGGGATGGGGGACTAATCAGCCCCAGCATTTT
TRBJ2-7	.	TRBV20-1	many	CSARELWGYEQYF	TGCAGTGCTAGAGAATTGTGGGGCTACGAGCAGTACTTC
TRBJ1-1	.	TRBV12-3/TRBV12-4	many	CASSPSNQGTGTEAFF	TGTGCCAGCAGTCCCTCCAATCAGGGAACGGGCACTGAAGCTTTCTTT
TRBJ2-5	.	TRBV6-5	many	CASSYGQGGRETQYF	TGTGCCAGCAGTTATGGACAGGGAGGGCGAGAGACCCAGTACTTC
TRBJ1-2	.	TRBV6-5	many	CASSYSTRGRGYTF	TGTGCCAGCAGTTACTCGACCAGGGGTCGTGGCTACACCTTC
TRBJ1-1	TRBD1	TRBV18	few	CASSPSPGQTYTEAFF	TGTGCCAGCTCACCCAGCCCGGGACAGACTTATACTGAAGCTTTCTTT
TRBJ1-5	.	TRBV11-2	many	CASSLGGRQPQHF	TGTGCCAGCAGCTTAGGCGGCAGGCAGCCCCAGCATTTT
TRBJ1-2	.	TRBV19	many	CASSIGTGFGYTF	TGTGCCAGTAGTATAGGAACGGGTTTCGGCTACACCTTC
TRBJ2-7	.	TRBV20-1	many	CSARGDTPNEQYF	TGCAGTGCTAGAGGTGATACTCCTAACGAGCAGTACTTC
TRBJ1-2	.	TRBV20-1	many	CSAQQGMGSGYTF	TGCAGTGCTCAACAGGGAATGGGGAGTGGCTACACCTTC
TRBJ2-7	.	TRBV7-9	many	CASSLGQVQGEQYF	TGTGCCAGCAGCTTAGGACAGGTCCAAGGGGAGCAGTACTTC
TRBJ1-1	.	TRBV7-9	.	CASSPDGLMNTEAFF	TGTGCCAGCAGCCCGGACGGACTCATGAACACTGAAGCTTTCTTT
TRBJ1-5	TRBD1	TRBV4-2	many	CASSQEGQGGQPQHF	TGTGCCAGCAGCCAAGAGGGACAGGGAGGGCAGCCCCAGCATTTT
TRBJ2-1	.	TRBV12-3/TRBV12-4	few	CASSLAAGEQFF	TGTGCCAGCAGTTTAGCGGCGGGGGAGCAGTTCTTC
TRBJ1-3	.	TRBV9	.	CASSEGGGSGNTIYF	TGTGCCAGCAGCGAGGGGGGGGGCTCTGGAAACACCATATATTTT
TRBJ1-1	.	TRBV11-2	many	CASSAALGVDTEAFF	TGTGCCAGCAGCGCCGCACTTGGGGTCGACACTGAAGCTTTCTTT
TRBJ1-3	.	TRBV7-2	few	CASSSYRDSGNTIYF	TGTGCCAGCAGCTCATACAGGGACTCTGGAAACACCATATATTTT
TRBJ2-5	TRBD2	TRBV6-5	many	CASSYSFGGVRVTQYF	TGTGCCAGCAGTTACTCGTTCGGGGGGGTACGAGTGACCCAGTACTTC
TRBJ1-6	.	TRBV24-1	many	CATSDFFDSSSLHF	TGTGCCACCAGTGATTTTTTCGACTCTAGTTCCCTCCACTTT
TRBJ1-1	.	TRBV5-6	few	CASSLPILNTEAFF	TGTGCCAGCAGCTTGCCTATCCTGAACACTGAAGCTTTCTTT
TRBJ1-2	TRBD1	TRBV9	many	CASSVGTGIAIYGYTF	TGTGCCAGCAGCGTAGGGACAGGCATCGCGATCTATGGCTACACCTTC
TRBJ1-5	TRBD1	TRBV20-1	many	CSARDTGVGQPQHF	TGCAGTGCTAGGGATACAGGGGTAGGACAGCCCCAGCATTTT
TRBJ2-7	TRBD1	TRBV27	many	CASSRWGQGPEQYF	TGTGCCAGCAGCCGCTGGGGACAGGGACCCGAGCAGTACTTC
TRBJ1-2	TRBD1	TRBV19	few	CASLVGGGALSGYTF	TGTGCCAGTTTGGTGGGAGGGGGCGCGTTAAGTGGCTACACCTTC
TRBJ2-7	.	TRBV9	many	CASSPGGASAYEQYF	TGTGCCAGCAGCCCCGGTGGGGCTAGCGCTTACGAGCAGTACTTC
TRBJ2-7	TRBD2	TRBV20-1	few	CSARGQLTGGLAGGYYEQYF	TGCAGTGCTAGAGGTCAATTAACGGGGGGACTCGCTGGGGGATACTACGAGCAGTACTTC
TRBJ1-2	TRBD1	TRBV20-1	many	CSASPGGGYGYTF	TGCAGTGCAAGCCCAGGGGGAGGCTATGGCTACACCTTC
TRBJ1-3	.	TRBV15	many	CATSRVGMRGNTIYF	TGTGCCACCAGCAGAGTGGGAATGCGCGGAAACACCATATATTTT
TRBJ2-7	.	TRBV20-1	many	CSAQDTYSYEQYF	TGCAGTGCTCAAGACACCTACTCCTACGAGCAGTACTTC
TRBJ2-1	TRBD2	TRBV25-1	many	CASTPRGAYNEQFF	TGTGCCAGCACCCCCCGGGGGGCCTACAATGAGCAGTTCTTC
TRBJ1-5	.	TRBV25-1	.	CARPQEPQHF	TGTGCCAGACCACAAGAGCCCCAGCATTTT
TRBJ2-7	TRBD1	TRBV7-9	many	CASSRASGQGTYEQYF	TGTGCCAGCAGCCGGGCTTCGGGACAGGGGACCTACGAGCAGTACTTC
TRBJ2-7	.	TRBV11-2	many	CASSPLINSYEQYF	TGTGCCAGCAGCCCCCTAATAAACTCCTACGAGCAGTACTTC
TRBJ2-7	.	TRBV5-1	.	CASSFSRSPTYEQYF	TGCGCCAGCAGCTTCAGTCGTTCGCCTACCTACGAGCAGTACTTC
TRBJ2-7	TRBD1	TRBV5-1	.	CASSGTGTGAYEQYF	TGCGCCAGCAGTGGGACGGGGACAGGAGCTTACGAGCAGTACTTC
TRBJ2-7	TRBD1	TRBV12-3/TRBV12-4	many	CASRHGQGASYEQYF	TGTGCCAGCAGACACGGACAGGGGGCTTCCTACGAGCAGTACTTC